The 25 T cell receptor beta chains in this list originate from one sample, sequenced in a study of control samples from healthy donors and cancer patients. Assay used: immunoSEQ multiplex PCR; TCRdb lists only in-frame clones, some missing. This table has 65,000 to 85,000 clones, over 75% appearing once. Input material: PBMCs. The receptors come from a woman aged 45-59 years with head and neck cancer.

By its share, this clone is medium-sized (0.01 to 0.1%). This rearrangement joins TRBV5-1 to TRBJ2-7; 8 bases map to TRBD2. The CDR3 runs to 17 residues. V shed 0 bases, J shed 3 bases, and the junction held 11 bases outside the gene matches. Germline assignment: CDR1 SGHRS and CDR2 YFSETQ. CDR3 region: CASSLGMRGAQGYEQYF. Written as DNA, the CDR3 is TGCGCCAGCAGCTTGGGGATGCGGGGGGCGCAGGGCTACGAGCAGTACTTC. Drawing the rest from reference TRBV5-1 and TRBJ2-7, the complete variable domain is KAGVTQTPRYLIKTRGQQVTLSCSPISGHRSVSWYQQTPGQGLQFLFEYFSETQRNKGNFPGRFSGRQFSNSRSEMNVSTLELGDSALYLCASSLGMRGAQGYEQYFGPGTRLTVT.

The CDR3: CASSLVAVGGTDTQYF. For the CDR3, the DNA is TGTGCCAGCAGCTTGGTGGCAGTGGGGGGCACAGATACGCAGTATTTT. The rearrangement links TRBV5-6 to TRBJ2-3; either TRBD1 or TRBD2 may supply D (5 bases each). V was pared by 0 bases and J by 1 base, with 12 bases between. This CDR3 has 16 residues. Germline CDR1 SGHDT, CDR2 YYEEEE.

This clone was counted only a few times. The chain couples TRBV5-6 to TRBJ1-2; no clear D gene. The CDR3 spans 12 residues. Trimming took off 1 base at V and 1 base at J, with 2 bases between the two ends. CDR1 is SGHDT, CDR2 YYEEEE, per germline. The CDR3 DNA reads TGTGCCAGCAGCTTGATTAACTATGGCTACACCTTC. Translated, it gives CASSLINYGYTF.

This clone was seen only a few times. The CDR3 protein is CASSSSGTNGDTQYF. CDR3 coding DNA: TGTGCCAGCAGCTCCTCCGGGACTAATGGAGATACGCAGTATTTT. This chain connects TRBV7-9 to TRBJ2-3, with 7 bases fitting TRBD2. The V and J ends lost 4 bases and 5 bases, in that order; junction bases with no gene match: 9. The CDR3 has 15 amino acids. CDR1 is SEHNR, CDR2 FQNEAQ, per germline (reference sequence).

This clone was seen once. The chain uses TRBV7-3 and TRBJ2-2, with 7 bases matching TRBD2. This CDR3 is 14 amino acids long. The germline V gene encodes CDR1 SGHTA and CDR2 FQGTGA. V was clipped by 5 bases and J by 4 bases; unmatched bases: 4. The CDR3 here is CASSQAGPTGELFF. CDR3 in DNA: TGTGCCAGCAGCCAAGCGGGGCCCACCGGGGAGCTGTTTTTT.

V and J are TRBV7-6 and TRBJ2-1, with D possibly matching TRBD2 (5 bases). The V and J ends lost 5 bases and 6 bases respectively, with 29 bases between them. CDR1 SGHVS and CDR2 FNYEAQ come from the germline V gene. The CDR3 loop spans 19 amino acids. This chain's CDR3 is CASSPNTLAGRPTGNEQFF. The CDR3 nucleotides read TGTGCCAGCAGCCCCAACACCCTGGCGGGCAGACCTACCGGCAATGAGCAGTTCTTC.

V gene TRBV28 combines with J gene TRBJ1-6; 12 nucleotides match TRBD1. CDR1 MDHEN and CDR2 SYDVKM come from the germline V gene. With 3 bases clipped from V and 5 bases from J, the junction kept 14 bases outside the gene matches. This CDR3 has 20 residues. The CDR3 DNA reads TGTGCCAGCAGTTTCCTACCCGGGACAGGGGGCCGAAGAGATAATTCACCCCTCCACTTT. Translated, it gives CASSFLPGTGGRRDNSPLHF.

CDR3 in amino acids: CASSLDRVLNEKLFF. The CDR3 nucleotides are TGTGCCAGCAGCTTGGACAGGGTCCTTAATGAAAAACTGTTTTTT. The rearrangement joins TRBV5-5 to TRBJ1-4, with D possibly being TRBD1 (6 bases). Germline CDR1 and CDR2: SGHKS and YYEKEE (reference sequence). The ends were cut back, 0 bases at V and 4 bases at J, with 10 bases in the middle. CDR3 length: 15 amino acids. Looking up the rest from reference TRBV5-5 and TRBJ1-4 gives the full variable domain: DAGVTQSPTHLIKTRGQQVTLRCSPISGHKSVSWYQQVLGQGPQFIFQYYEKEERGRGNFPDRFSARQFPNYSSELNVNALLLGDSALYLCASSLDRVLNEKLFFGSGTQLSVL.

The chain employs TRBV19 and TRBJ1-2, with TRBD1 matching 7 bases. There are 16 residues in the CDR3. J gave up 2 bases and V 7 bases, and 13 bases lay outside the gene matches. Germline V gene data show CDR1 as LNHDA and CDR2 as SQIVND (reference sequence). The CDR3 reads CASKRGGGEINYGYTF. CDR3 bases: TGTGCCAGTAAAAGGGGAGGGGGCGAAATCAACTATGGCTACACCTTC.

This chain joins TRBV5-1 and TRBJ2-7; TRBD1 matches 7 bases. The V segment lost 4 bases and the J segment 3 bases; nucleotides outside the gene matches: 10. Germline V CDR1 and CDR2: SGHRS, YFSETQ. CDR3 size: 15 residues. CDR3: CASSHPTGRIYEQYF. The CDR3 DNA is TGCGCCAGCAGCCACCCGACAGGGAGAATCTACGAGCAGTACTTC.

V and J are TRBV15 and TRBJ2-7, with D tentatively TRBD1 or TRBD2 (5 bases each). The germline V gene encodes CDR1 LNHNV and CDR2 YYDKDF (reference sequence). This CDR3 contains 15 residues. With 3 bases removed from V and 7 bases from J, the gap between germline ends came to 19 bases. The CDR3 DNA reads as TGTGCCACCAGCAGGGAGAGGGGAGAGAGGTGGGAGCAGTACTTC. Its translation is CATSRERGERWEQYF.

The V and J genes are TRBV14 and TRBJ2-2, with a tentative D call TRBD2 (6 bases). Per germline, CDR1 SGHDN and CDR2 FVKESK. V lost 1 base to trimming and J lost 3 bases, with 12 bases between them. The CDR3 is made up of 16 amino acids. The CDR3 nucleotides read TGTGCCAGCAGCCAAGTTAGCGGAGCCTACACCGGGGAGCTGTTTTTT. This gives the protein CASSQVSGAYTGELFF.

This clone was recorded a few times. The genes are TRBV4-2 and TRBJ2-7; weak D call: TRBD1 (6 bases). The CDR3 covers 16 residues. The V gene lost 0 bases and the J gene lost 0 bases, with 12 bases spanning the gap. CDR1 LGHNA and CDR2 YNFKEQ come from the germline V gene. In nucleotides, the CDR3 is TGTGCCAGCAGCCAAGATCAGGGGTCACCCTCCTACGAGCAGTACTTC. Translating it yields CASSQDQGSPSYEQYF.

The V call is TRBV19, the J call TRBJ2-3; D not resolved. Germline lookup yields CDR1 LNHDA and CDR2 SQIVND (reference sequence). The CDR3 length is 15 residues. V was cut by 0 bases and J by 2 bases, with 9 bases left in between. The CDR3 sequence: CASSIENSPTDTQYF. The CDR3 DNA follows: TGTGCCAGTAGTATAGAAAACAGCCCCACAGATACGCAGTATTTT.

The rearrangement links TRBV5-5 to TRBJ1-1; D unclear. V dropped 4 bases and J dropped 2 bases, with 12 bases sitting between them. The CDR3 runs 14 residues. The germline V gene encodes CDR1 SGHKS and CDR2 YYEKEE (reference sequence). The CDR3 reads CASSRRLENTEAFF. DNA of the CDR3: TGTGCCAGCAGCCGTCGACTCGAAAACACTGAAGCTTTCTTT. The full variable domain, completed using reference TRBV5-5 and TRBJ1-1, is DAGVTQSPTHLIKTRGQQVTLRCSPISGHKSVSWYQQVLGQGPQFIFQYYEKEERGRGNFPDRFSARQFPNYSSELNVNALLLGDSALYLCASSRRLENTEAFFGQGTRLTVV.

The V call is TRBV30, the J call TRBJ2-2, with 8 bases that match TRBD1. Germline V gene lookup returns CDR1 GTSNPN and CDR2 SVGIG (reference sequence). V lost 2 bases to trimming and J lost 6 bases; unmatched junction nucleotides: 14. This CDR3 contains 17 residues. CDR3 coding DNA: TGTGCCTGGAGTTGGCAGGGGGCAAGGAGGGGCGCCGGGGAGCTGTTTTTT. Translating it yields CAWSWQGARRGAGELFF.

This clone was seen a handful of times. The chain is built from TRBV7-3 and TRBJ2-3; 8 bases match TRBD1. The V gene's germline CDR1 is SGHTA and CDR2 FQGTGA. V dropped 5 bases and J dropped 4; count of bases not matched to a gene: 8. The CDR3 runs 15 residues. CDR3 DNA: TGTGCCAGCAGCATGACAGGGGTTGGCGCAGATACGCAGTATTTT. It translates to CASSMTGVGADTQYF.

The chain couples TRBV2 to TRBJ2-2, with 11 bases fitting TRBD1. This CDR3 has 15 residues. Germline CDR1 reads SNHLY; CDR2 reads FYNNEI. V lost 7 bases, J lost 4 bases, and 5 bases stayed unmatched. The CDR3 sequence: CASKRDRGGTGELFF. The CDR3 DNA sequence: TGTGCCAGCAAGCGGGACAGGGGGGGCACCGGGGAGCTGTTTTTT.

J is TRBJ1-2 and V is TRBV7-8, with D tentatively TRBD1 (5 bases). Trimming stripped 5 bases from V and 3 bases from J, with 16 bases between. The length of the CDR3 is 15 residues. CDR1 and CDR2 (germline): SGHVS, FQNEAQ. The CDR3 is CASSALEGLDYGYTF. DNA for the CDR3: TGTGCCAGCAGCGCCCTCGAGGGGCTCGACTATGGCTACACCTTC.

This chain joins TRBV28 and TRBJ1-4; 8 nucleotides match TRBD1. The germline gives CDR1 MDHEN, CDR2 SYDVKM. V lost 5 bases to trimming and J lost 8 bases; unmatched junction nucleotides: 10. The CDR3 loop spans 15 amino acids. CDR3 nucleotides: TGTGCCAGCAGTATACTTGGACAGGGCAACGAAAAACTGTTTTTT. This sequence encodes CASSILGQGNEKLFF.

The chain's CDR3 is CASSAGTGKRDTEAFF. In nucleotides, the CDR3 is TGTGCCAGCAGCGCAGGGACGGGTAAGAGGGACACTGAAGCTTTCTTT. The chain is built from TRBV9 and TRBJ1-1; D might be TRBD1 (5 bases). Trimming shortened V by 3 bases and J by 3 bases, and 18 bases separated the two germline ends. Per the germline V gene, CDR1 is SGDLS and CDR2 is YYNGEE. The CDR3 sequence is 16 residues long.

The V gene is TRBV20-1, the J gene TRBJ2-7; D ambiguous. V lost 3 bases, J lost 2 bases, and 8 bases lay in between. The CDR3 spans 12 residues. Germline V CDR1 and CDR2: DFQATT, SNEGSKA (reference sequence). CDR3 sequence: CSASDGPYEQYF. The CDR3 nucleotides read TGCAGTGCTAGTGACGGACCCTACGAGCAGTACTTC.

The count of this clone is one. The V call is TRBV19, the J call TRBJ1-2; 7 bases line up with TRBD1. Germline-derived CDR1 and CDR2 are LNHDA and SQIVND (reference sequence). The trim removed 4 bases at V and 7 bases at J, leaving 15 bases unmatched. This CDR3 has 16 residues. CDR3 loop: CASSTATGSQESGYTF. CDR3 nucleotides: TGTGCCAGTAGTACCGCGACAGGGAGCCAGGAATCTGGCTACACCTTC.

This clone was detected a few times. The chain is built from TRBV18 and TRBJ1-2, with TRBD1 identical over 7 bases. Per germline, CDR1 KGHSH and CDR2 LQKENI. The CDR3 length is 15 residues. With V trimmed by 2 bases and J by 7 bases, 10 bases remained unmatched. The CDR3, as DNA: TGTGCCAGCTCACCAAGGAGGGAGGGGGCGACTGGCTACACCTTC. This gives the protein CASSPRREGATGYTF.

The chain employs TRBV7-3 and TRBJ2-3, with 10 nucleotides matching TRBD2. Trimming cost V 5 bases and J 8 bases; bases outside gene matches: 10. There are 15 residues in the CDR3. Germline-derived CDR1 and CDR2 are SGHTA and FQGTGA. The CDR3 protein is CASSQTSGAPGTQYF. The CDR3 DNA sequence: TGTGCCAGCAGCCAAACTAGCGGGGCCCCGGGTACGCAGTATTTT.